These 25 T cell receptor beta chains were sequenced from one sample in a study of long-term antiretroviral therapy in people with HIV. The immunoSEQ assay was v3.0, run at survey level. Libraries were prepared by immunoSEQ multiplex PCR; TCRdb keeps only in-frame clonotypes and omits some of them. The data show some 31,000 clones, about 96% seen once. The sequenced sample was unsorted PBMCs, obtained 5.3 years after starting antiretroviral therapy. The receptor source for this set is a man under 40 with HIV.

This chain's CDR3 is CASQTEMPYGYTF. The DNA for the CDR3 is TGTGCCAGTCAGACAGAAATGCCCTATGGCTACACCTTC. The V gene is TRBV6-6, the J gene TRBJ1-2, with a weak D call TRBD1 (5 bases). The V gene lost 9 bases and the J gene lost 4 bases, with 15 bases spanning the gap. Per germline, CDR1 MNHNY and CDR2 SVGAGI (reference sequence). The CDR3 consists of 13 residues.

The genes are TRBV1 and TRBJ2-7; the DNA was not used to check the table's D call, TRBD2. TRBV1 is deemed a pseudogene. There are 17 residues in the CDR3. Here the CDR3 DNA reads TGCACCAGCAGCCAAGATGAAAACGGGAGGACCACCTACGAGCAGTACTTC. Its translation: CTSSQDENGRTTYEQYF.

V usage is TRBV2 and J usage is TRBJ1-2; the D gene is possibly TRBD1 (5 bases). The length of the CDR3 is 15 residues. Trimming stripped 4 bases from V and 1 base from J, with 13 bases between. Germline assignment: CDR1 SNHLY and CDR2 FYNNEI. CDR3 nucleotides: TGTGCCAGCAGTGCTTCTAGGGGACTTAACTATGGCTACACCTTC. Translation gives CASSASRGLNYGYTF.

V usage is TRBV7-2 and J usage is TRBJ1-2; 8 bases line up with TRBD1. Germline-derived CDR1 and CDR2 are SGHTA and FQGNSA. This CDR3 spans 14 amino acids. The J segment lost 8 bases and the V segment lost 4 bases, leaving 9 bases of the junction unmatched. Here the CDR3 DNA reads TGTGCCAGCAGCTCTCGGACAGGGAGTACAGGCTACACCTTC. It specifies CASSSRTGSTGYTF.

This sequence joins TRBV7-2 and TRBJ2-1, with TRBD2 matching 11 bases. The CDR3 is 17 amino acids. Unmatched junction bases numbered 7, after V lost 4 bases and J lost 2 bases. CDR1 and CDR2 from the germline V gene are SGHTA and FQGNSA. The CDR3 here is CASSSLAGGGPYNEQFF. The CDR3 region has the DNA TGTGCCAGCAGCTCGCTAGCGGGGGGAGGACCCTACAATGAGCAGTTCTTC.

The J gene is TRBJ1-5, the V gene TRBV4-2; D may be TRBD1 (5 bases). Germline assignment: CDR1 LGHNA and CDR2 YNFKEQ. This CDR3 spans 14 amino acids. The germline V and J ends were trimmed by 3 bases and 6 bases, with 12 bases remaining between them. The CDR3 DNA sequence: TGTGCCAGCAGCCAGGGGCCCCAGAGTCAGCCCCAGCATTTT. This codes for CASSQGPQSQPQHF.

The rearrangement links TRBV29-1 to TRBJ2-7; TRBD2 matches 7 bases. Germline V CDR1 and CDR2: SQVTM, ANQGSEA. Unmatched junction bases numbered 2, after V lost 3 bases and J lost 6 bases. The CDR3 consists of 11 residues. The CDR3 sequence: CSVDRGVEQYF. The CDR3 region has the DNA TGCAGCGTTGATCGGGGGGTCGAGCAGTACTTC.

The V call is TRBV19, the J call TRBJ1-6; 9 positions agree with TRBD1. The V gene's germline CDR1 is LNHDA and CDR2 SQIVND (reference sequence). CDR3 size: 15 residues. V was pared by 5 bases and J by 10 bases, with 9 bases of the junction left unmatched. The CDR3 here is CASSYRGRRESPLHF. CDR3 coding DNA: TGTGCCAGTAGTTACAGGGGGCGGCGGGAGTCACCCCTCCACTTT.

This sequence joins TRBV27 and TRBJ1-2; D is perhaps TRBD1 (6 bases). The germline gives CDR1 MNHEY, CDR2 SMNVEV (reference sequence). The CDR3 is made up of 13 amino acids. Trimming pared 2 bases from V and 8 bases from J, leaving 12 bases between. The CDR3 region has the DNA TGTGCCAGCAGTTTAGACAGGTCATGGGGCTACACCTTC. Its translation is CASSLDRSWGYTF.

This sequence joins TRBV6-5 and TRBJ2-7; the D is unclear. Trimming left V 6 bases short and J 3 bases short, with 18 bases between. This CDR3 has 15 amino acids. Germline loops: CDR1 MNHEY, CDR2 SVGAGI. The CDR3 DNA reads TGTGCCAGCAGCCTAGTTGGGGATTCAAGCTACGAGCAGTACTTC. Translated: CASSLVGDSSYEQYF.

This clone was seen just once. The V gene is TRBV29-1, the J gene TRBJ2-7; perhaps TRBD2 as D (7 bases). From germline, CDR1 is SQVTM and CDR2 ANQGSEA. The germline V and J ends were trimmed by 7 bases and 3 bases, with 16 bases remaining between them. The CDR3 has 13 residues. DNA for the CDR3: TGCAGCGCCGTGAAGGGGGGGCACTACGAGCAGTACTTC. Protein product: CSAVKGGHYEQYF.

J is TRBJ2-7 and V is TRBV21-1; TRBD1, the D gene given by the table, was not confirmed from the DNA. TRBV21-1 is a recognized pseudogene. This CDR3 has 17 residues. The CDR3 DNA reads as TGTGCCAGCAGCCTCTCTTTCCGGGACAGGGGGTCCTACGAGCAGTACTTC. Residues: CASSLSFRDRGSYEQYF.

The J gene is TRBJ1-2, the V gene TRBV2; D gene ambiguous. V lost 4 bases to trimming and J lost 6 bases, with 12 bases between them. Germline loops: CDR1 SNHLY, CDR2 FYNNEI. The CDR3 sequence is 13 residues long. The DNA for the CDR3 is TGTGCCAGCAGTGTCTCGGAGAACCATGGCTACACCTTC. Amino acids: CASSVSENHGYTF.

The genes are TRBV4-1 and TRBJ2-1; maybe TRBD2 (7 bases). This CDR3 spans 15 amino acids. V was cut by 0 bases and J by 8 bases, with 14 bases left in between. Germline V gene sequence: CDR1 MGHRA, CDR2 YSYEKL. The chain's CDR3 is CASSQDRGGGDEQFF. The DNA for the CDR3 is TGCGCCAGCAGCCAAGATCGAGGAGGGGGGGATGAGCAGTTCTTC.

CDR3 in DNA: TGTGCCAGCAGCTTGTTTCTAAATCAGCCCCAGCATTTT. This gives the protein CASSLFLNQPQHF. The chain combines TRBV5-5 with TRBJ1-5, with no clear D. Trimming removed 1 base from V and 4 bases from J, with 6 bases in between. There are 13 residues in the CDR3. Germline V gene data show CDR1 as SGHKS and CDR2 as YYEKEE (reference sequence).

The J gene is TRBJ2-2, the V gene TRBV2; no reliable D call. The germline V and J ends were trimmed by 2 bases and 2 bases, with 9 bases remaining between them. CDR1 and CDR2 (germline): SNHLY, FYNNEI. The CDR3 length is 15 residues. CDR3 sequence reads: CASSEIHTNTGELFF. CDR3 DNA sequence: TGTGCCAGCAGTGAAATCCACACTAACACCGGGGAGCTGTTTTTT.

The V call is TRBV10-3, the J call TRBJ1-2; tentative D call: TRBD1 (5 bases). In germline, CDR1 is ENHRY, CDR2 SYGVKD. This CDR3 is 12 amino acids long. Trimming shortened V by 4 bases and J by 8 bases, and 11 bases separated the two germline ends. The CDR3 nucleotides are TGTGCCATCAGTGTGGTAGGGGTCGGCTACACCTTC. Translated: CAISVVGVGYTF.

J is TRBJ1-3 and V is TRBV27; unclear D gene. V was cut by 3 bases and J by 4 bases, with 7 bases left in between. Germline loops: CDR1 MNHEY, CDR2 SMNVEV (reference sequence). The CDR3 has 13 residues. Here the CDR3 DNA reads TGTGCCAGCAGTTTGGGCCTCGGAAACACCATATATTTT. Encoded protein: CASSLGLGNTIYF.

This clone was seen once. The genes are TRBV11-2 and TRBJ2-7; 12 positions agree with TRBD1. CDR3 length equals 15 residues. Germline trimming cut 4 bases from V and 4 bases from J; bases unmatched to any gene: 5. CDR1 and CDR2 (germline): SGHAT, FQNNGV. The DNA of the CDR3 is TGTGCCAGCAGCTCCTGGGACAGGGGGCGTTACGAGCAGTACTTC. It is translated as CASSSWDRGRYEQYF.

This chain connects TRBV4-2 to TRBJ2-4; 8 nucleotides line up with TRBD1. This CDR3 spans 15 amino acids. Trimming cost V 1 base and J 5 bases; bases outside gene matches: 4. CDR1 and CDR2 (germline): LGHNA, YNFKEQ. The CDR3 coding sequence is TGTGCCAGCAGCCAAGGGGGGACAGGTCAAAACATTCAGTACTTC. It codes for CASSQGGTGQNIQYF.

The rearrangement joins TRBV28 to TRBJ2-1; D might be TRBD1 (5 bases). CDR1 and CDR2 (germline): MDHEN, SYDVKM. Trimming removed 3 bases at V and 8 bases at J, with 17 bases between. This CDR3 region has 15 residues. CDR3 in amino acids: CASSLSLGRIDEQFF. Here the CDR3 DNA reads TGTGCCAGCAGTTTGAGTTTGGGGCGAATCGATGAGCAGTTCTTC.

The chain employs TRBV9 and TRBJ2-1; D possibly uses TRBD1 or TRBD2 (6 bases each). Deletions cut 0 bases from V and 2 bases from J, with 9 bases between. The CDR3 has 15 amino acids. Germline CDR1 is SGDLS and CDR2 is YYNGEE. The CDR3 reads CASSVGGAAYNEQFF. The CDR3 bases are TGTGCCAGCAGCGTAGGGGGGGCGGCCTACAATGAGCAGTTCTTC.

CDR3 residues: CASRGHLSGNTIYF. CDR3 coding DNA: TGTGCCAGCAGGGGGCATCTCTCTGGAAACACCATATATTTT. The chain recombines TRBV2 with TRBJ1-3; tentative D call: TRBD1 (5 bases). Germline V gene data show CDR1 as SNHLY and CDR2 as FYNNEI. The CDR3 runs 14 residues. V was cut by 6 bases and J by 0 bases, with 9 bases left in between.

CDR3 bases: TGTGCCAGCAGTGACAACAGGGTAGGGAACACTGAAGCTTTCTTT. Protein product: CASSDNRVGNTEAFF. The rearrangement uses TRBV6-1 and TRBJ1-1, with D perhaps TRBD1 (6 bases). The CDR3 is 15 amino acids. Trimming removed 3 bases at V and 1 base at J, with 12 bases between. CDR1 MNHNS and CDR2 SASEGT come from the germline V gene.

CDR3 nucleotide sequence: TGTGCCAGCAGCGTGGACTCGGGACCGAACACCGGGGAGCTGTTTTTT. Translating it yields CASSVDSGPNTGELFF. The V call is TRBV5-6, the J call TRBJ2-2, with D perhaps TRBD1 or TRBD2 (5 bases each). Germline values: CDR1 SGHDT, CDR2 YYEEEE. V lost 4 bases and J lost 0, with 13 bases in between. This CDR3 comprises 16 residues.